The 3 T cell receptor beta chains given below trace back to one sample, sequenced in a study of blood T cell repertoires in COVID-19. Generated by immunoSEQ multiplex PCR, the TCRdb table keeps only in-frame clones and is missing some. The table shows about 140,000 clones, with over 70% occurring only once. The sample consisted of peripheral blood. The source is a woman aged 60-70 years with acute or convalescent COVID-19.

This clone turned up a few times. The rearrangement joins TRBV27 to TRBJ2-7, with 9 bases identical to TRBD2. Germline V lookup: CDR1 MNHEY, CDR2 SMNVEV (reference sequence). With 2 bases clipped from V and 6 bases from J, the junction kept 5 bases outside the gene matches. The length of the CDR3 is 14 residues. The CDR3 sequence: CASSLGAGGSEQYF. The DNA of the CDR3 is TGTGCCAGCAGTTTAGGAGCGGGAGGAAGCGAGCAGTACTTC.

The chain carries TRBV5-1 and TRBJ2-7; D is perhaps TRBD2 (6 bases). The CDR3 runs to 14 residues. Germline V lookup: CDR1 SGHRS, CDR2 YFSETQ. V shed 0 bases and J shed 4 bases, with 11 bases lying between them. The CDR3 DNA follows: TGCGCCAGCAGCTTGGACCGGGAGTGGTACGAGCAGTACTTC. The encoded protein is CASSLDREWYEQYF.

This clone turned up a few times. The chain has TRBV19 and TRBJ2-3, with D possibly being TRBD1 (5 bases). CDR3 length equals 15 residues. Germline V gene data show CDR1 as LNHDA and CDR2 as SQIVND (reference sequence). The ends were cut back, 9 bases at V and 1 base at J, with 17 bases in the middle. The CDR3 protein is CASKQTAFGTDTQYF. The CDR3 nucleotides are TGTGCCAGCAAGCAGACAGCGTTCGGCACAGATACGCAGTATTTT.